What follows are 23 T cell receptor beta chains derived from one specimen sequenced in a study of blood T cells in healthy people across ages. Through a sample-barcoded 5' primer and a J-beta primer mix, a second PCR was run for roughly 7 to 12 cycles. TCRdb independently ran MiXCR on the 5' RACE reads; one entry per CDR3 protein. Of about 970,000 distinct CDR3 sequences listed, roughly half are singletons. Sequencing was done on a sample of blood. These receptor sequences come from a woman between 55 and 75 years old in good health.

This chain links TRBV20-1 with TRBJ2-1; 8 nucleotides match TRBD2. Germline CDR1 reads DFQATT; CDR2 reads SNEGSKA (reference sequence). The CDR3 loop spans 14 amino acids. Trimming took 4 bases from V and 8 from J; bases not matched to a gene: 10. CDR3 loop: CSAKGSGRIDEQFF. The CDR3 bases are TGCAGTGCTAAGGGAAGCGGGAGAATCGATGAGCAGTTCTTC.

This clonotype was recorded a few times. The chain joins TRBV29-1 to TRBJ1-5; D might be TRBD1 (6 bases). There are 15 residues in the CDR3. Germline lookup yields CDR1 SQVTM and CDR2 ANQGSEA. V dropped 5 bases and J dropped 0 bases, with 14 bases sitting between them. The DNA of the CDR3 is TGCAGCGTTTCTTGGACAGTCGATAGCAATCAGCCCCAGCATTTT. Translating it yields CSVSWTVDSNQPQHF. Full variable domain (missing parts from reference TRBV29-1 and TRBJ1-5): SAVISQKPSRDICQRGTSLTIQCQVDSQVTMMFWYRQQPGQSLTLIATANQGSEATYESGFVIDKFPISRPNLTFSTLTVSNMSPEDSSIYLCSVSWTVDSNQPQHFGDGTRLSIL.

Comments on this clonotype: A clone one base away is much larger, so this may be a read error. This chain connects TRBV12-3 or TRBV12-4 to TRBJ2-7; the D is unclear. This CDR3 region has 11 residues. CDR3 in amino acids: CASSDPYEQHF. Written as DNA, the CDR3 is TGTGCCAGCAGTGACCCCTACGAGCAGCACTTC.

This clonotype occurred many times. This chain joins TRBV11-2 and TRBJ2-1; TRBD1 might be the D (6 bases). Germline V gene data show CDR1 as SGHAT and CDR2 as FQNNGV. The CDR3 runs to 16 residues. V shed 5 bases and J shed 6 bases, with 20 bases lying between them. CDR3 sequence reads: CASSPQTGMVSNEQFF. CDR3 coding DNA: TGTGCCAGCAGCCCCCAAACAGGGATGGTTTCCAATGAGCAGTTCTTC.

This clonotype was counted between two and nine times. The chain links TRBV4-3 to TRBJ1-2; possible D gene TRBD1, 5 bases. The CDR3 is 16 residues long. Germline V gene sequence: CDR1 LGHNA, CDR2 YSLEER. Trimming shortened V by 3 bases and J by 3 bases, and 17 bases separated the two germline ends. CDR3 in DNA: TGCGCCAGCAGCCATGAATTCGGGGGTAGGGACTATGGCTACACCTTC. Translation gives CASSHEFGGRDYGYTF.

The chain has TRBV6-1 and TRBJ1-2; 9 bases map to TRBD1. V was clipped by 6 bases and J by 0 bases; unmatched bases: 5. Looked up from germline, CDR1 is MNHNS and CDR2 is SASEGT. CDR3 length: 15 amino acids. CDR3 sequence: CASRDRGPTNYGYTF. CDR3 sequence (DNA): TGTGCCAGCAGGGACAGGGGCCCAACTAACTATGGCTACACCTTC.

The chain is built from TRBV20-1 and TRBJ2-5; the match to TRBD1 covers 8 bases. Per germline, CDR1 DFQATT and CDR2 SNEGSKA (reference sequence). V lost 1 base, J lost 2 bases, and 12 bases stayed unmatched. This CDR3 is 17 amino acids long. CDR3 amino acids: CSARGVQGASYQETQYF. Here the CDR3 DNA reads TGCAGTGCTAGAGGTGTCCAGGGGGCGTCTTATCAAGAGACCCAGTACTTC.

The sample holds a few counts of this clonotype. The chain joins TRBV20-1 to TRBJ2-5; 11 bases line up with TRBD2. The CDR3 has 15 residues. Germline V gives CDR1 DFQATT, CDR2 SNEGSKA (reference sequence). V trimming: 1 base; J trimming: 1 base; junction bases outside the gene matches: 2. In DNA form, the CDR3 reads TGCAGTGCTAGAGTGGGGACTAGCGGCCAAGAGACCCAGTACTTC. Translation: CSARVGTSGQETQYF.

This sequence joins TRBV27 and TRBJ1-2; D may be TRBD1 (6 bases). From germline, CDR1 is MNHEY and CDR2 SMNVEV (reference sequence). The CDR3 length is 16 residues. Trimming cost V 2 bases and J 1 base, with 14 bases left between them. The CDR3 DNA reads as TGTGCCAGCAGTTTAATGGCAGGGGAATTTAACTATGGCTACACCTTC. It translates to CASSLMAGEFNYGYTF.

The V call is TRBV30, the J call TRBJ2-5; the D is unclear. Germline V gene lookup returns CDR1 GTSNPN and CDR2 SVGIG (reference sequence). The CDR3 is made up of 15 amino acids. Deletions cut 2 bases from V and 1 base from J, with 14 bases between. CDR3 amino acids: CAWSSVRNAQETQYF. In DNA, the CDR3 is TGTGCCTGGAGTAGCGTGAGGAACGCCCAAGAGACCCAGTACTTC.

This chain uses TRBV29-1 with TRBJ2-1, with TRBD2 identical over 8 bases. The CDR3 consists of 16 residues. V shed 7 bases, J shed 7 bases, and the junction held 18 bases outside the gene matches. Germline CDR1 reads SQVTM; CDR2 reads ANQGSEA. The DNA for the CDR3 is TGCAGCGGGGATTCTCTGGGGACTAGTGGATTAAATGAGCAGTTCTTC. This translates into CSGDSLGTSGLNEQFF.

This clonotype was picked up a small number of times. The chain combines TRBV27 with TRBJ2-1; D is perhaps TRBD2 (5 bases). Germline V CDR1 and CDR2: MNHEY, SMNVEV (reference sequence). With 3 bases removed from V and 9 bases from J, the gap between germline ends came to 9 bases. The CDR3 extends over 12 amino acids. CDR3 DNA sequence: TGTGCCAGCAGTTTTCCGGGAAGTGAGCAGTTCTTC. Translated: CASSFPGSEQFF.

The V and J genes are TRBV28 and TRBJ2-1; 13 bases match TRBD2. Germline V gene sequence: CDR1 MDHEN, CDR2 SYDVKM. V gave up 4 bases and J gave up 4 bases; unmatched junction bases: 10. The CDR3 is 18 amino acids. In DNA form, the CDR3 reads TGTGCCAGCAGTTGGGGAAACAGGGGACTAGCGGGGTACAATGAGCAGTTCTTC. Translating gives CASSWGNRGLAGYNEQFF.

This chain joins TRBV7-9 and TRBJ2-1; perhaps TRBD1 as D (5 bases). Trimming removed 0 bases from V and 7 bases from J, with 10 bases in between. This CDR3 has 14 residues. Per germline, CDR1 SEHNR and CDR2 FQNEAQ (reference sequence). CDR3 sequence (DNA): TGTGCCAGCAGCTTAGCCCAGGACAAAAATGAGCAGTTCTTC. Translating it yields CASSLAQDKNEQFF.

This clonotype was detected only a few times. The CDR3 protein is CASSPAPGLAVARPFYEQYF. DNA of the CDR3: TGTGCCAGCAGTCCTGCACCGGGACTAGCGGTTGCTCGCCCGTTCTACGAGCAGTACTTC. The genes are TRBV28 and TRBJ2-7; TRBD2 matches 11 bases. Per germline, CDR1 MDHEN and CDR2 SYDVKM. CDR3 length equals 20 residues. V was pared by 5 bases and J by 3 bases, with 21 bases of the junction left unmatched.

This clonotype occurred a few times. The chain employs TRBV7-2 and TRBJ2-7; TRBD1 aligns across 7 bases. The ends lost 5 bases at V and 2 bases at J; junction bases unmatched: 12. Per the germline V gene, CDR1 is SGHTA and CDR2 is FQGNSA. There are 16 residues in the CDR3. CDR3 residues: CASSTRQGPYPYEQYF. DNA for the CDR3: TGTGCCAGCAGCACGAGACAGGGCCCTTATCCCTACGAGCAGTACTTC.

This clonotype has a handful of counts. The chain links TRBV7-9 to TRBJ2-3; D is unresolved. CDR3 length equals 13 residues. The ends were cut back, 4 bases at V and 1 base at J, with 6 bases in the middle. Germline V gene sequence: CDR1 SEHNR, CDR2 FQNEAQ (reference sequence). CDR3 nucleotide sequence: TGTGCCAGCAGCTATCTACGCACAGATACGCAGTATTTT. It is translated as CASSYLRTDTQYF.

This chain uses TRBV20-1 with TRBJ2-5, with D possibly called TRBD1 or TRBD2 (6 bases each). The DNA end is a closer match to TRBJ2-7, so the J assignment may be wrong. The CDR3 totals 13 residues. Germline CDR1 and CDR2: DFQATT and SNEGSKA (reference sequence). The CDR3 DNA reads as TGCAGTGCTTGCCCGGGGGCGGCCTACGAGCAGTACTTC. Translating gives CSACPGAAYEQYF.

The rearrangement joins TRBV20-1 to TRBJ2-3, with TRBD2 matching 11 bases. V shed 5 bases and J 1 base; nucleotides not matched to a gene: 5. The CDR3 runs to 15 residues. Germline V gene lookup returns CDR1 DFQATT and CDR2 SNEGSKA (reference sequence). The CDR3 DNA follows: TGCAGTGCTTCCCCGACTAGCGGGGGCACAGATACGCAGTATTTT. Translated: CSASPTSGGTDTQYF.

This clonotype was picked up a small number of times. This chain's CDR3 is CASSLIESSGNIQYF. In nucleotides, the CDR3 is TGTGCCAGCAGCTTGATAGAGAGTTCGGGAAACATTCAGTACTTC. The chain has TRBV7-2 and TRBJ2-7; D ambiguous. The J call may be wrong; the DNA end is better matched by TRBJ2-4. There are 15 residues in the CDR3. Germline CDR1 and CDR2: SGHTA and FQGNSA.

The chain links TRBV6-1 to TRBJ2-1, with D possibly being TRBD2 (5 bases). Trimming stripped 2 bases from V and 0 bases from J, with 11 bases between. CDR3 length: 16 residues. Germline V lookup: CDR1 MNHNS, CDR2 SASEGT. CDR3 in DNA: TGTGCCAGCAGTGAAATGCTGGGGAGCTCCTACAATGAGCAGTTCTTC. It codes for CASSEMLGSSYNEQFF.

CDR3 loop: CASSQRGAGGPSTDTQYF. The CDR3 region has the DNA TGCGCCAGCAGCCAGAGAGGGGCAGGGGGACCCAGCACAGATACGCAGTATTTT. The chain is built from TRBV4-1 and TRBJ2-3, with 7 nucleotides matching TRBD1. Unmatched junction bases numbered 12, after V lost 3 bases and J lost 0 bases. This CDR3 comprises 18 residues. The germline CDR1 and CDR2 sequences are MGHRA and YSYEKL.

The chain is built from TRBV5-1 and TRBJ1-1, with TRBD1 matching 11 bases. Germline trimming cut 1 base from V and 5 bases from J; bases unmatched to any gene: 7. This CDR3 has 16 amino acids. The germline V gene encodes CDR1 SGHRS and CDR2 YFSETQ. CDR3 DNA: TGCGCCAGCAGCTTGACAGGACAGGGGGCGCGTACTGAAGCTTTCTTT. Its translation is CASSLTGQGARTEAFF.